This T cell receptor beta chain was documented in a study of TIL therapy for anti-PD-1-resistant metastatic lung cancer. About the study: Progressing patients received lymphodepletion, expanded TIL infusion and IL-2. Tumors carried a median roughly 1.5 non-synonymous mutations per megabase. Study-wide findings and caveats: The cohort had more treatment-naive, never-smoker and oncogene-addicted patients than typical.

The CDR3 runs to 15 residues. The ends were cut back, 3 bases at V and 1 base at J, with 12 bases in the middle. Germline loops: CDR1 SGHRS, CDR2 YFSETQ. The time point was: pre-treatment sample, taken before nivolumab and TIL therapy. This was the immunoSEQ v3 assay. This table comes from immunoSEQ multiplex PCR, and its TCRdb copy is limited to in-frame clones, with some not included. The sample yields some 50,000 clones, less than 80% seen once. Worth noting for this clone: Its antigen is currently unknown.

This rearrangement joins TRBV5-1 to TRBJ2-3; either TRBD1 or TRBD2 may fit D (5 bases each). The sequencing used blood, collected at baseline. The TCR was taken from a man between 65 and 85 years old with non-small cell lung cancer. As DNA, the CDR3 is TGCGCCAGCAGCTGGGACGGCCGGGGCACAGATACGCAGTATTTT. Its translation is CASSWDGRGTDTQYF.